The 9 T cell receptor beta chains reported below all come from one sample, sequenced in a study of T cells after yellow fever vaccination. TCRdb re-called the 5' RACE reads with MiXCR, one entry per CDR3 protein. The data hold approximately 340,000 distinct CDR3 sequences, with roughly 9.4% observed a single time. The specimen comprised PBMCs, sampled on the day of the first yellow fever vaccination. The receptors here all came from a man younger than 35 who received the YFV17D yellow fever vaccine.

This clonotype turned up a few times. The V and J genes are TRBV9 and TRBJ2-6; 7 nucleotides agree with TRBD1. J was trimmed by 0 bases and V by 5 bases; bases with no gene match: 8. Germline V gives CDR1 SGDLS, CDR2 YYNGEE. The CDR3 is 17 residues long. The CDR3 protein is CASRGPGQSSGANVLTF. The CDR3 coding sequence is TGTGCCAGCAGGGGACCGGGACAGAGCTCTGGGGCCAACGTCCTGACTTTC.

J is TRBJ2-7 and V is TRBV2, with D possibly TRBD1 on 6 matching bases. The CDR3 is 15 amino acids. The germline gives CDR1 SNHLY, CDR2 FYNNEI. V shed 3 bases and J shed 0 bases, with 12 bases lying between them. Here the CDR3 reads CASSEGATVSYEQYV. CDR3 nucleotide sequence: TGTGCCAGCAGTGAGGGGGCGACGGTCTCCTACGAGCAGTACGTC.

V gene TRBV11-2 combines with J gene TRBJ2-1; the D is unclear. This CDR3 region has 18 residues. The germline V gene encodes CDR1 SGHAT and CDR2 FQNNGV. V lost 2 bases, J lost 2 bases, and 19 bases lay in between. The CDR3 nucleotides read TGTGCCAGCAGCTTACCCCCGCGCCGCTATGGTACCTACAATGAGCAGTTCTTC. It is translated as CASSLPPRRYGTYNEQFF.

The rearrangement joins TRBV11-3 to TRBJ2-1; no reliable D call. There are 13 residues in the CDR3. Germline V gene sequence: CDR1 SGHNT, CDR2 YENEEA. Trimming cost V 1 base and J 13 bases, with 14 bases left between them. CDR3 residues: CASSLGEGNQQFF. The CDR3 DNA reads as TGTGCCAGCAGCTTAGGTGAAGGGAATCAACAGTTCTTC.

V is TRBV24-1 and J is TRBJ2-5, with 11 bases identical to TRBD1. This CDR3 has 18 amino acids. Per germline, CDR1 KGHDR and CDR2 SFDVKD. V was clipped by 3 bases and J by 4 bases; unmatched bases: 12. CDR3 in amino acids: CATSDQRDRGSRRETQYF. CDR3 in DNA: TGTGCCACCAGTGATCAACGGGACAGGGGGTCGAGGAGAGAGACCCAGTACTTC.

A few counts support this clonotype. The chain uses TRBV12-3 or TRBV12-4 and TRBJ2-3; D possibly corresponds to TRBD1 (6 bases). V was clipped by 2 bases and J by 2 bases, with 23 bases between them. This CDR3 has 19 amino acids. CDR3 protein: CASSLFQMSYRDFTDTQYF. In DNA form, the CDR3 reads TGTGCCAGCAGTTTATTTCAAATGTCGTACAGGGATTTCACAGATACGCAGTATTTT.

This clonotype was counted only a few times. The chain uses TRBV7-8 and TRBJ2-1, with TRBD2 matching over 7 bases. This CDR3 comprises 15 residues. The ends lost 3 bases at V and 7 bases at J; junction bases unmatched: 9. Per germline, CDR1 SGHVS and CDR2 FQNEAQ. The CDR3 spells CASSFLAAGLNEQFF. The CDR3 bases are TGTGCCAGCAGCTTCCTAGCGGCGGGCCTTAATGAGCAGTTCTTC.

This clonotype came up a few times. This chain connects TRBV5-1 to TRBJ2-2; a possible D gene is TRBD1 (6 bases). V was pared by 0 bases and J by 6 bases, with 6 bases between. The CDR3 is made up of 13 amino acids. CDR1 and CDR2 (germline): SGHRS, YFSETQ. CDR3 region: CASSLGQAGELFF. The DNA for the CDR3 is TGCGCCAGCAGCTTGGGACAGGCCGGGGAGCTGTTTTTT. Complete variable domain (other parts from reference TRBV5-1 and TRBJ2-2): KAGVTQTPRYLIKTRGQQVTLSCSPISGHRSVSWYQQTPGQGLQFLFEYFSETQRNKGNFPGRFSGRQFSNSRSEMNVSTLELGDSALYLCASSLGQAGELFFGEGSRLTVL.

The table lists this clonotype with a few counts. The chain joins TRBV7-8 to TRBJ1-6; no definite D call. V lost 2 bases and J 4 bases, leaving 12 bases between the germline ends. Germline V gives CDR1 SGHVS, CDR2 FQNEAQ. The CDR3 runs to 16 residues. The CDR3 region has the DNA TGTGCCAGCAGCTTATGGATACCATCTTATAATTCACCCCTCCACTTT. Translating it yields CASSLWIPSYNSPLHF. Supplemented by reference TRBV7-8 and TRBJ1-6, the full variable domain reads GAGVSQSPRYKVAKRGQDVALRCDPISGHVSLFWYQQALGQGPEFLTYFQNEAQLDKSGLPSDRFFAERPEGSVSTLKIQRTQQEDSAVYLCASSLWIPSYNSPLHFGNGTRLTVT.